A selection of T cell receptor beta chains follows, all from one sample in a study of T cell responses to AZD1222 COVID-19 vaccine. Assay used: immunoSEQ multiplex PCR; TCRdb lists only in-frame clones, some missing. The sample gives approximately 110,000 clones, more than 70% of which show up once; more than 4% is in the top ten. The starting material was peripheral blood, obtained on day 0 of AZD1222 vaccination. These receptors were obtained from an adult in good health. Both conserved end residues are part of each CDR3.

v_call: TRBV4-2
j_call: TRBJ2-4
cdr3_aa: CASSQSRSGAKNIQYF

v_call: TRBV11-3
j_call: TRBJ2-1
cdr3_aa: CASSRRGQGKGEQFF

v_call: TRBV3-1/TRBV3-2
j_call: TRBJ1-1
cdr3_aa: CASSQDRRTEAFF

v_call: TRBV9
j_call: TRBJ2-1
cdr3_aa: CASSPSGNSGGGFNEQFF

v_call: TRBV30
j_call: TRBJ2-5
cdr3_aa: CAWSIGQGQETQYF

v_call: TRBV7-2
j_call: TRBJ1-5
cdr3_aa: CASSLAGDSNQPQHF

v_call: TRBV4-3
j_call: TRBJ2-7
cdr3_aa: CASSQVLKAGSYEQYF

v_call: TRBV7-2
j_call: TRBJ1-1
cdr3_aa: CASSPDGNTEAFF

v_call: TRBV30
j_call: TRBJ2-7
cdr3_aa: CAWSGEQAEQYF

v_call: TRBV9
j_call: TRBJ2-7
cdr3_aa: CASSPGTPLHEQYF

v_call: TRBV5-5
j_call: TRBJ2-5
cdr3_aa: CASSSGFAEETQYF

v_call: TRBV27
j_call: TRBJ1-5
cdr3_aa: CASSFRGQPQHF

v_call: TRBV12-3/TRBV12-4
j_call: TRBJ2-1
cdr3_aa: CASGFNRDRQFF

v_call: TRBV19
j_call: TRBJ1-5
cdr3_aa: CASSRGELSNQPQHF

v_call: TRBV2
j_call: TRBJ1-4
cdr3_aa: CASGGEKLFF

v_call: TRBV7-8
j_call: TRBJ2-5
cdr3_aa: CASSLRTGKKETQYF

v_call: TRBV19
j_call: TRBJ2-1
cdr3_aa: CASQQGAYNEQFF

v_call: TRBV6-5
j_call: TRBJ1-3
cdr3_aa: CASISGVGNTIYF

v_call: TRBV18
j_call: TRBJ2-7
cdr3_aa: CASSPTDGSSYEQYF

v_call: TRBV4-3
j_call: TRBJ1-6
cdr3_aa: CASSQEQGTTYNSPLHF

v_call: TRBV9
j_call: TRBJ1-5
cdr3_aa: CASSVAGDISPQHF

v_call: TRBV4-3
j_call: TRBJ2-5
cdr3_aa: CASSPRGDMGETQYF

v_call: TRBV19
j_call: TRBJ2-2
cdr3_aa: CASSKGTGELFF

v_call: TRBV28
j_call: TRBJ2-7
cdr3_aa: CASRRTGIDEQYF

v_call: TRBV2
j_call: TRBJ1-2
cdr3_aa: CASSGAVQGNGYTF

v_call: TRBV2
j_call: TRBJ2-7
cdr3_aa: CASLQGSEQYF

v_call: TRBV28
j_call: TRBJ1-6
cdr3_aa: CASSAGTKNSPLHF

v_call: TRBV30
j_call: TRBJ1-6
cdr3_aa: CAIDRGPTFNSPLHF

v_call: TRBV5-1
j_call: TRBJ2-1
cdr3_aa: CASSLGSYNEQFF

v_call: TRBV6-5
j_call: TRBJ1-1
cdr3_aa: CASSWQGNTEAFF

v_call: TRBV4-1
j_call: TRBJ2-3
cdr3_aa: CASSHPPSGSTDTQYF

v_call: TRBV6-6
j_call: TRBJ2-2
cdr3_aa: CASRTSATGELFF

v_call: TRBV5-1
j_call: TRBJ1-1
cdr3_aa: CASSSGATIAEAFF